The clone carrying this T cell receptor beta chain showed up many times. Its antigen is not known. The data are from a study of T cells in Graves' hyperthyroidism and ophthalmopathy. Study as a whole: Peripheral blood was secured at the point of initial diagnosis, before any treatment. General study findings and limits: Researchers found most expanded thyroid clonotypes above 0.001 in blood as well.

TCR beta CDR3 sequences were amplified from RNA transcripts. HTBI primers were used for first-round RT-PCR of the TCR CDR3. TCRdb independently ran MiXCR on the multiplex PCR reads; one entry per CDR3 protein. This table holds over 500,000 distinct CDR3 sequences, about 16% found once. CDR1 MNHEY and CDR2 SVGEGT come from the germline V gene. V shed 2 bases, J shed 5 bases, and the junction held 16 bases outside the gene matches. This CDR3 has 20 amino acids. The chain has TRBV6-2 or TRBV6-3 and TRBJ2-1, with 12 bases fitting TRBD2. The TCR originated in a woman in her 30s with Graves' ophthalmopathy. The sequenced sample was blood. The CDR3 nucleotides are TGTGCCAGCAGTTACCGTATCGGGACTAGCGGGTCCCGGAAGCACAATGAGCAGTTCTTC. Its protein is CASSYRIGTSGSRKHNEQFF.